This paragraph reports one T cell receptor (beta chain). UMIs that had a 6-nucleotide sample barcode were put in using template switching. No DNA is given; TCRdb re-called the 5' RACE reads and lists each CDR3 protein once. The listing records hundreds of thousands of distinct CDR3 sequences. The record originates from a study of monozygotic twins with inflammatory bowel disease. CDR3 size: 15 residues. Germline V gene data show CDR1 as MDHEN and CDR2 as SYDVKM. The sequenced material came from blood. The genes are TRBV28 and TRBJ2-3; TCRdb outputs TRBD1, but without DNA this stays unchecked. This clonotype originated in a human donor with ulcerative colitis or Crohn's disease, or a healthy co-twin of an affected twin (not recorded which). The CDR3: CASRPLRGRTDTQYF.